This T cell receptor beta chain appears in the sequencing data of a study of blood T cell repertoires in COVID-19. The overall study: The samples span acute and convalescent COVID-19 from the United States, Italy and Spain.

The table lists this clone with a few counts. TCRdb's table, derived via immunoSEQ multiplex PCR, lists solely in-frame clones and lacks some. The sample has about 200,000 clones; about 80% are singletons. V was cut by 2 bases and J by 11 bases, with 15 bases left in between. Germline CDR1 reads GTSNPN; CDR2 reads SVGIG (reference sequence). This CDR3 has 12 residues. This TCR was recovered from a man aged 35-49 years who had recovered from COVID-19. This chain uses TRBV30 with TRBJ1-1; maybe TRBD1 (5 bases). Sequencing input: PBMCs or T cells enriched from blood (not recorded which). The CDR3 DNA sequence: TGTGCCTGGAGTCCGACGGGGGTTCTCGCTTTCTTT. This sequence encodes CAWSPTGVLAFF.